This is a list of T cell receptor beta chains from one sample in a study of T cells in Graves' hyperthyroidism and ophthalmopathy. TCRdb processed the multiplex PCR reads anew with MiXCR; each CDR3 protein has one entry. The data show fewer than 350,000 distinct CDR3 sequences, with 18% seen just once and about half held by the top ten. Source material: blood. These receptor sequences come from a woman in her fifties or sixties with Graves' hyperthyroidism. CDR3s include the opening cysteine and the closing phenylalanine or tryptophan. D genes are given only for firm matches. Clone size, where shown, is once, few, many, or a class for clones that have expanded.

cdr3_aa,cdr3_nt,clone_size,d_call,v_call,cdr3_length,j_call
CASSALSEGDEQFF,TGTGCCAGCAGTGCCCTATCGGAGGGAGATGAGCAGTTCTTC,many,-,TRBV6-1,14,TRBJ2-1
CAIRLDGATEAFF,TGTGCCATCAGATTGGACGGGGCGACTGAAGCTTTCTTT,few,-,TRBV10-3,13,TRBJ1-1
CASSDSSGMYYEQFF,TGTGCCAGCAGTGATAGTAGCGGGATGTATTATGAGCAGTTCTTC,few,TRBD2,TRBV2,15,TRBJ2-1
CASSFPDRQQFF,TGTGCCAGCAGCTTCCCGGACAGACAGCAGTTCTTC,few,-,TRBV11-2,12,TRBJ2-1
CASSGALNQPQHF,TGTGCCAGCAGCGGAGCCCTAAATCAGCCCCAGCATTTT,many,-,TRBV11-2,13,TRBJ1-5
CASSQVYEKLFF,TGTGCCAGCAGCCAAGTGTATGAAAAACTGTTTTTT,few,-,TRBV14,12,TRBJ1-4
CASRVADTQYF,TGTGCCAGCAGGGTGGCAGATACGCAGTATTTT,many,-,TRBV12-3/TRBV12-4,11,TRBJ2-3
CASSTPGTSGGEETQYF,TGTGCCAGCAGCACCCCCGGGACTAGCGGGGGAGAAGAGACCCAGTACTTC,-,TRBD2,TRBV7-8,17,TRBJ2-5
CASSLRLAGGFNEQFF,TGTGCCAGCAGCTTAAGACTAGCGGGAGGGTTCAATGAGCAGTTCTTC,-,TRBD2,TRBV13,16,TRBJ2-1
CASSGGTTNNEQFF,TGCGCCAGCAGCGGCGGGACTACCAACAATGAGCAGTTCTTC,-,TRBD2,TRBV5-1,14,TRBJ2-1
CATTSGSRTDTQYF,TGTGCCACGACTAGCGGCTCACGCACAGATACGCAGTATTTT,few,TRBD2,TRBV10-3,14,TRBJ2-3
CASRSDGVQETQYF,TGTGCCAGCAGAAGCGACGGAGTTCAAGAGACCCAGTACTTC,many,-,TRBV6-1,14,TRBJ2-5
CASSLASREDIQYF,TGCGCCAGCAGCTTGGCCAGCAGGGAGGACATTCAGTACTTC,few,-,TRBV5-1,14,TRBJ2-4
CASSQDEETQYF,TGTGCCAGCAGCCAAGACGAAGAGACCCAGTACTTC,many,-,TRBV3-1,12,TRBJ2-5
CASSGTFF,TGTGCCAGCAGTGGAACTTTCTTT,many,-,TRBV2,8,TRBJ1-1
CSARGVNTGELFF,TGCAGTGCTAGAGGCGTGAACACCGGGGAGCTGTTTTTT,-,-,TRBV20-1,13,TRBJ2-2
CAFYRDYRRGYTF,TGTGCCTTCTACCGGGACTACCGTCGGGGCTACACCTTC,many,-,TRBV30,13,TRBJ1-2
CASSLELAGGNTGELFF,TGTGCCAGCAGTTTGGAGCTAGCGGGGGGGAACACCGGGGAGCTGTTTTTT,-,TRBD2,TRBV12-3/TRBV12-4,17,TRBJ2-2
CASSGTGGNGYTF,TGTGCCAGCAGCGGGACCGGAGGGAATGGCTACACCTTC,many,-,TRBV9,13,TRBJ1-2
CASSGRVGGSGANVLTF,TGTGCCAGCAGTGGACGGGTCGGGGGGTCTGGGGCCAACGTCCTGACTTTC,-,TRBD2,TRBV6-2/TRBV6-3,17,TRBJ2-6
CASSIGRQAGVPQHF,TGTGCCAGTAGTATAGGTCGACAGGCGGGGGTGCCCCAGCATTTT,few,-,TRBV19,15,TRBJ1-5
CASSFEVRGGFAYEQYF,TGTGCCAGCAGCTTTGAGGTCCGGGGGGGGTTCGCCTACGAGCAGTACTTC,once,TRBD2,TRBV7-2,17,TRBJ2-7
CASNEGIGTEAFF,TGTGCCAGTAACGAAGGGATCGGCACTGAAGCTTTCTTT,-,-,TRBV19,13,TRBJ1-1
CASSSNPQSEQYF,TGTGCCAGCTCATCTAACCCCCAGTCCGAGCAGTACTTC,many,-,TRBV18,13,TRBJ2-7
CAFLTAGSLNTIYF,TGTGCCTTCCTGACAGCAGGGAGTTTGAACACCATATATTTT,-,-,TRBV30,14,TRBJ1-3
CASSPLQQPQHF,TGTGCCAGCAGTCCACTTCAGCAGCCCCAGCATTTT,many,-,TRBV2,12,TRBJ1-5
CASSLDPKGGEQYF,TGCGCCAGCAGCCTGGACCCAAAAGGGGGAGAGCAGTACTTC,few,-,TRBV5-1,14,TRBJ2-7
CASSQPVGGLGNTEAFF,TGTGCCAGCAGCCAACCGGTAGGGGGTCTGGGGAACACTGAAGCTTTCTTT,-,-,TRBV11-1,17,TRBJ1-1
CAISGLGTWYQETQYF,TGTGCCATCAGCGGCCTCGGTACGTGGTACCAAGAGACCCAGTACTTC,few,-,TRBV10-3,16,TRBJ2-5
CASSERQGIYEQYF,TGTGCCAGCAGTGAAAGACAGGGGATCTACGAGCAGTACTTC,many,TRBD1,TRBV6-1,14,TRBJ2-7
CASSPRTAGGTQYF,TGTGCCAGTAGTCCGCGGACGGCCGGCGGGACCCAGTACTTC,-,-,TRBV19,14,TRBJ2-5
CASSPQGQGETQYF,TGTGCCAGCAGCCCACAGGGGCAAGGAGAGACCCAGTACTTC,few,TRBD1,TRBV7-9,14,TRBJ2-5
CSAPRTSGSGEQYF,TGCAGTGCTCCTCGGACTAGCGGGAGTGGAGAGCAGTACTTC,-,TRBD2,TRBV20-1,14,TRBJ2-7
CASSWKRSPLRTEAFF,TGTGCCAGCAGTTGGAAGAGGAGTCCCCTAAGGACTGAAGCTTTCTTT,few,-,TRBV5-1,16,TRBJ1-1
CSAGARGPSTDTQYF,TGCAGTGCTGGCGCCCGCGGCCCAAGCACAGATACGCAGTATTTT,few,-,TRBV20-1,15,TRBJ2-3
CASSLYTGGGYTF,TGTGCCAGCAGTTTATACACAGGGGGTGGCTACACCTTC,many,TRBD1,TRBV28,13,TRBJ1-2
CASSISRGAGYSNQPQHF,TGTGCCAGTAGTATCTCCCGCGGAGCAGGTTATAGCAATCAGCCCCAGCATTTT,-,-,TRBV19,18,TRBJ1-5
CASSPRLAGGYYEQFF,TGTGCCAGCAGTCCACGACTAGCGGGAGGATACTATGAGCAGTTCTTC,-,TRBD2,TRBV6-1,16,TRBJ2-1
CASSQQLADPPYEQYF,TGTGCCAGCAGCCAGCAGCTCGCAGACCCGCCCTACGAGCAGTACTTC,many,-,TRBV7-8,16,TRBJ2-7
CAWSDISVGAQYF,TGTGCCTGGAGTGATATCAGCGTTGGGGCCCAGTACTTC,many,-,TRBV30,13,TRBJ2-5
CAISDSQGRNEQFF,TGTGCCATCAGTGATTCACAGGGGAGGAATGAGCAGTTCTTC,many,-,TRBV10-3,14,TRBJ2-1
CAIEEAANTGELFF,TGTGCCATAGAGGAGGCTGCGAACACCGGGGAGCTGTTTTTT,few,-,TRBV10-3,14,TRBJ2-2
CAWSPSRYEQYF,TGTGCCTGGAGTCCCTCCAGATACGAGCAGTACTTC,-,-,TRBV30,12,TRBJ2-7
CASSWDSGSTYNEQFF,TGTGCCAGCAGCTGGGATAGCGGGAGTACCTACAATGAGCAGTTCTTC,-,TRBD2,TRBV7-9,16,TRBJ2-1
CASSEGTGGYEAFF,TGTGCCAGCAGTGAAGGGACAGGGGGCTATGAAGCTTTCTTT,many,TRBD1,TRBV2,14,TRBJ1-1
CASRPGGYEQYF,TGTGCCAGCAGACCAGGGGGCTACGAGCAGTACTTC,many,TRBD1,TRBV28,12,TRBJ2-7
CSASLAGGPSTQFF,TGCAGTGCCTCACTAGCGGGAGGCCCGAGCACGCAGTTCTTC,many,TRBD2,TRBV20-1,14,TRBJ2-1
CASSWTASTDTQYF,TGTGCCAGCAGCTGGACGGCTAGCACAGATACGCAGTATTTT,-,-,TRBV12-3/TRBV12-4,14,TRBJ2-3
CASSYKGVGTEAFF,TGTGCCAGCAGTTACAAAGGGGTTGGCACTGAAGCTTTCTTT,many,-,TRBV6-1,14,TRBJ1-1
CATPIYQPQHF,TGTGCCACCCCTATCTATCAGCCCCAGCATTTT,many,-,TRBV24-1,11,TRBJ1-5
CASSKDSTDSPLHF,TGCGCCAGCAGCAAGGACAGCACCGATTCACCCCTCCACTTT,few,-,TRBV5-1,14,TRBJ1-6
CASSQDRGGSEKLFF,TGTGCCAGCAGCCAAGATAGGGGGGGGAGTGAAAAACTGTTTTTT,many,-,TRBV3-1,15,TRBJ1-4
CASRRREGNEQFF,TGTGCCAGCAGACGGAGGGAGGGGAATGAGCAGTTCTTC,-,TRBD2,TRBV12-3/TRBV12-4,13,TRBJ2-1
CATSKINRGEETQYF,TGTGCCACCAGCAAGATAAACAGGGGGGAAGAGACCCAGTACTTC,few,TRBD1,TRBV15,15,TRBJ2-5
CSARDPFYEQYF,TGCAGTGCTAGAGACCCCTTCTACGAGCAGTACTTC,-,-,TRBV20-1,12,TRBJ2-7